One sample yielded the 18 T cell receptor beta chains listed below, sequenced in a study of blood T cells in healthy people across ages. A second PCR of about 7 to 12 cycles used a sample-barcoded 5' primer and a J-beta primer mix. TCRdb reprocessed the 5' RACE reads via MiXCR and lists one record per CDR3 protein. The sample includes 850,000 to 1,300,000 distinct CDR3 sequences, 45% seen only once; the top ten take approximately 19%. Sequencing input: blood. Receptors originate from a woman aged 55-70 years in good health.

The chain recombines TRBV9 with TRBJ2-1; D uncertain. V was shortened by 0 bases and J by 8 bases, with 9 bases between the two germline ends. The CDR3 loop spans 13 amino acids. Looked up from germline, CDR1 is SGDLS and CDR2 is YYNGEE. The CDR3, as DNA: TGTGCCAGCAGCGTAGGGGCCAACTATGAGCAGTTCTTC. Translating gives CASSVGANYEQFF.

This chain links TRBV20-1 with TRBJ2-1; 11 bases match TRBD2. V lost 7 bases and J lost 6; bases outside the gene matches: 8. CDR3 length: 14 residues. Germline-derived CDR1 and CDR2 are DFQATT and SNEGSKA (reference sequence). CDR3 sequence: CSGSTSGSSNEQFF. In DNA, the CDR3 is TGCAGTGGCAGTACTAGCGGGAGTTCCAATGAGCAGTTCTTC.

Notes on this clonotype: Its ends do not fully match the called genes, so a read error is possible. The chain links TRBV6-5 to TRBJ2-4; 10 bases map to TRBD2. Germline CDR1 MNHEY, CDR2 SVGAGI. This CDR3 contains 15 residues. CDR3 sequence reads: CANSYSKRGGNIQYF. The CDR3, as DNA: TGTGCCAACAGTTACTCGAAGCGGGGGGGAAACATACAGTACTTC.

The chain couples TRBV3-1 to TRBJ2-7, with D unclear. Germline CDR1 reads LGHDT; CDR2 reads YNNKEL (reference sequence). The CDR3 sequence is 14 residues long. Trimming removed 0 bases at V and 3 bases at J, with 9 bases between. The CDR3 DNA sequence: TGTGCCAGCAGCCAAGATCTTCCCTACTACGAGCAGTACTTC. It translates to CASSQDLPYYEQYF.

This chain joins TRBV6-5 and TRBJ2-3, with 12 bases identical to TRBD2. The CDR3 covers 15 residues. Germline V gives CDR1 MNHEY, CDR2 SVGAGI. With V trimmed by 7 bases and J by 4 bases, 6 bases remained unmatched. The CDR3, as DNA: TGTGCCAGCACCCGACTAGCGGGAGTAGCAGATACGCAGTATTTT. Translated: CASTRLAGVADTQYF.

V usage is TRBV4-2 and J usage is TRBJ2-4; 7 bases fit TRBD1. The V gene end was trimmed by 5 bases and the J gene end by 13 bases; junction bases not matched to a gene: 17. Germline CDR1 and CDR2: LGHNA and YNFKEQ. CDR3 length: 15 residues. Written as DNA, the CDR3 is TGTGCCAGCAGCTACGCTTCGACAGGGTTCTACGTGCAGTACTTC. This translates into CASSYASTGFYVQYF.

The chain couples TRBV7-3 to TRBJ2-1; 8 bases are shared with TRBD1. The trim removed 2 bases at V and 4 bases at J, leaving 7 bases unmatched. The CDR3 loop spans 16 amino acids. The germline V gene has CDR1 SGHTA and CDR2 FQGTGA. In nucleotides, the CDR3 is TGTGCCAGCAGCTTATCAGGACAGGGAGCGTACAATGAGCAGTTCTTC. Protein product: CASSLSGQGAYNEQFF.

The gene calls are TRBV29-1 and TRBJ2-7, with TRBD2 matching 7 bases. Trimming took 1 base from V and 1 from J; bases not matched to a gene: 13. Per germline, CDR1 SQVTM and CDR2 ANQGSEA. This CDR3 has 17 residues. CDR3 sequence reads: CSVEGKGAGEWSYEQYF. The CDR3 coding sequence is TGCAGCGTTGAAGGAAAAGGGGCGGGAGAATGGTCCTACGAGCAGTACTTC.

V is TRBV25-1 and J is TRBJ2-7; D remains unclear. The CDR3 has 14 amino acids. The germline CDR1 and CDR2 sequences are MGHDK and SYGVNS. V was clipped by 2 bases and J by 2 bases, with 10 bases between them. CDR3 DNA: TGTGCCAGCAGTGAAAGAAGCTGGCCCTACGAGCAGTACTTC. This codes for CASSERSWPYEQYF.

This clonotype turned up a few times. The chain uses TRBV4-2 and TRBJ2-7, with D possibly TRBD1 on 5 matching bases. CDR3 size: 14 residues. In germline, CDR1 is LGHNA, CDR2 YNFKEQ. V lost 0 bases, J lost 2 bases, and 8 bases lay in between. The CDR3 DNA sequence: TGTGCCAGCAGCCAAGACGACAGTACCTACGAGCAGTACTTC. It encodes CASSQDDSTYEQYF.

This clonotype was found a few times. The chain has TRBV7-2 and TRBJ1-2; no clear D gene. From germline, CDR1 is SGHTA and CDR2 FQGNSA. This CDR3 has 12 amino acids. V was trimmed by 3 bases and J by 8 bases, leaving 10 bases between them. CDR3 amino acids: CASSFGLRGYTF. CDR3 in DNA: TGTGCCAGCAGCTTCGGCTTGAGAGGCTACACCTTC.

The V call is TRBV20-1, the J call TRBJ2-1; 12 bases match TRBD2. The junction had 12 bases not matched to a gene; V was cut back by 5 bases and J by 10 bases. CDR3 size: 15 residues. Germline V CDR1 and CDR2: DFQATT, SNEGSKA (reference sequence). CDR3 residues: CSAAPTSGRWREQFF. Written as DNA, the CDR3 is TGCAGTGCTGCCCCGACTAGCGGGAGATGGAGGGAGCAGTTCTTC.

The J gene is TRBJ2-5, the V gene TRBV27; unclear D gene. The germline gives CDR1 MNHEY, CDR2 SMNVEV (reference sequence). This CDR3 has 13 amino acids. Trimming took 8 bases from V and 1 from J, leaving 11 bases between them. The DNA for the CDR3 is TGTGCCAGCTCTAGTCGCCTCCAAGAGACCCAGTACTTC. It translates to CASSSRLQETQYF.

The V call is TRBV5-5, the J call TRBJ2-1, with D possibly matching TRBD2 (5 bases). The CDR3 is 15 residues long. With 2 bases removed from V and 4 bases from J, the gap between germline ends came to 13 bases. Germline V gives CDR1 SGHKS, CDR2 YYEKEE (reference sequence). CDR3 DNA: TGTGCCAGCAGCTTCGGGATCTCAACGTACAATGAGCAGTTCTTC. Translated, it gives CASSFGISTYNEQFF. The entire variable domain, with the rest obtained from reference TRBV5-5 and TRBJ2-1, is as follows: DAGVTQSPTHLIKTRGQQVTLRCSPISGHKSVSWYQQVLGQGPQFIFQYYEKEERGRGNFPDRFSARQFPNYSSELNVNALLLGDSALYLCASSFGISTYNEQFFGPGTRLTVL.

The chain uses TRBV21-1 and TRBJ2-7; the table's D call of TRBD2 was not tested on the DNA. TRBV21-1 represents a pseudogene. The CDR3 length is 18 residues. The CDR3 DNA reads TGTGCCAGCAGCAAAGTTCGAGCGGGAGGGCCAAGGGAAGACGAGCAGTACTTC. Translating it yields CASSKVRAGGPREDEQYF.

The chain combines TRBV20-1 with TRBJ2-5; 8 nucleotides agree with TRBD1. Germline V gives CDR1 DFQATT, CDR2 SNEGSKA (reference sequence). CDR3 length: 14 amino acids. J lost 9 bases, V lost 4 bases, and 13 bases had no gene match. This CDR3 is CSAIETGDPRAQYF. The DNA of the CDR3 is TGCAGTGCTATCGAGACAGGGGACCCGCGGGCCCAGTACTTC.

Here the CDR3 reads CASSYGPYREGDTDTQYF. The CDR3 bases are TGTGCCAGCAGTTACGGTCCCTACCGGGAGGGTGACACAGATACGCAGTATTTT. V and J are TRBV6-2 or TRBV6-3 and TRBJ2-3, with 8 bases matching TRBD2. Germline CDR1 is MNHEY and CDR2 is SVGEGT. V dropped 2 bases and J dropped 2; count of bases not matched to a gene: 12. This CDR3 is built from 18 residues.

On this clonotype itself: The CDR3 end shows no conserved phenylalanine or tryptophan, and so a read error is likely. The chain employs TRBV7-2 and TRBJ2-3; no firm D call. The V end was cut by 3 bases, the J end by 0 bases, with 7 bases between. Germline V lookup: CDR1 SGHTA, CDR2 FQGNSA. This CDR3 comprises 14 residues. The CDR3 reads CASSFGGSTDTQYS. CDR3 nucleotide sequence: TGTGCCAGCAGCTTTGGTGGGAGCACAGATACGCAGTATTCT.